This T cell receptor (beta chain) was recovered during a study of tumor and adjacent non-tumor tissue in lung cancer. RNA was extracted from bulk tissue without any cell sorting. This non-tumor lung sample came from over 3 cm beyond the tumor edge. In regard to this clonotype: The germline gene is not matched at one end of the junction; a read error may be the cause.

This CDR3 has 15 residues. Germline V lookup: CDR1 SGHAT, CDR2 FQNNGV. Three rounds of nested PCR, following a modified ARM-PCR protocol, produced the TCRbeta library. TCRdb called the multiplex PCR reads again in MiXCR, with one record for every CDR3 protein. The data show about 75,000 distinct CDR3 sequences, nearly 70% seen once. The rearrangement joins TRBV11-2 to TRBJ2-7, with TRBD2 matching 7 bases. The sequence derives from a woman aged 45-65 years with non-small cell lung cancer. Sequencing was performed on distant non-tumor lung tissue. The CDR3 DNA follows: TGTGCCAGCAGCTTCGGACTAGTGGGGTACGACGAGCAGTATTTC. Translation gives CASSFGLVGYDEQYF.